Each of the 18 T cell receptor beta chains below was sequenced from the same sample in a study of blood T cells in healthy people across ages. With a J-beta primer mix and a sample-barcoded 5' primer, a second PCR ran about 6 to 11 cycles. TCRdb reprocessed the 5' RACE reads with MiXCR, giving one entry per CDR3 protein. The table includes roughly 1,800,000 distinct CDR3 sequences, around 48% detected once. Material for sequencing was blood. These receptors all come from a woman aged 40 to 50 in good health.

CDR3 DNA sequence: TGCAGTGCTCTGGAGACGGGCGAAAAACTGTTTTTT. Translated: CSALETGEKLFF. The chain couples TRBV20-1 to TRBJ1-4; D uncertain. Per germline, CDR1 DFQATT and CDR2 SNEGSKA (reference sequence). The CDR3 sequence is 12 residues long. V dropped 5 bases and J dropped 8 bases, with 12 bases sitting between them.

V usage is TRBV4-3 and J usage is TRBJ1-5, with 7 nucleotides matching TRBD1. Trimming cost V 3 bases and J 7 bases; bases outside gene matches: 3. This CDR3 comprises 13 residues. CDR1 LGHNA and CDR2 YSLEER come from the germline V gene. The CDR3 DNA reads as TGCGCCAGCAGCCAGACAGGGAAGCAGCCCCAGCATTTT. It translates to CASSQTGKQPQHF.

The V call is TRBV9, the J call TRBJ1-1, with TRBD1 matching 8 bases. There are 14 residues in the CDR3. Germline assignment: CDR1 SGDLS and CDR2 YYNGEE. V lost 3 bases and J lost 3; bases outside the gene matches: 4. CDR3 sequence reads: CASSASTGDTEAFF. In DNA, the CDR3 is TGTGCCAGCAGCGCCTCGACAGGGGACACTGAAGCTTTCTTT.

The chain employs TRBV20-1 and TRBJ2-1, with 10 bases lining up with TRBD2. Trimming removed 3 bases from V and 5 bases from J; junction bases left unmatched: 13. The CDR3 sequence is 17 residues long. Per germline, CDR1 DFQATT and CDR2 SNEGSKA (reference sequence). CDR3 nucleotide sequence: TGCAGTGCTAGGAGCATTTTGATAGCGGGGGGCGACAATGAGCAGTTCTTC. This encodes CSARSILIAGGDNEQFF.

The chain employs TRBV6-2 or TRBV6-3 and TRBJ2-2; D is uncertain. CDR3 length equals 16 residues. V gave up 0 bases and J gave up 1 base, with 9 bases separating them. The V gene's germline CDR1 is MNHEY and CDR2 SVGEGT. Here the CDR3 reads CASSYSNPQNTGELFF. CDR3 nucleotides: TGTGCCAGCAGTTACTCGAACCCACAGAACACCGGGGAGCTGTTTTTT.

The chain is built from TRBV20-1 and TRBJ1-5, with a possible D match to TRBD1 (6 bases). The CDR3 has 15 residues. Germline V gives CDR1 DFQATT, CDR2 SNEGSKA (reference sequence). Trimming pared 3 bases from V and 2 bases from J, leaving 14 bases between. In DNA, the CDR3 is TGCAGTGCTAGCGACAGGCTTGCGGGCAATCAGCCCCAGCATTTT. Encoded protein: CSASDRLAGNQPQHF.

The V and J genes are TRBV7-9 and TRBJ2-3; TRBD1 might be the D (6 bases). This CDR3 has 13 amino acids. Germline loops: CDR1 SEHNR, CDR2 FQNEAQ (reference sequence). Trimming removed 11 bases at V and 9 bases at J, with 21 bases between. CDR3 region: CAGGEQVGWTQYF. The CDR3 region has the DNA TGTGCCGGGGGCGAACAGGTCGGGTGGACGCAGTATTTT.

This chain uses TRBV27 with TRBJ2-7, with 8 bases identical to TRBD1. The V and J ends lost 4 bases and 3 bases, in that order; junction bases with no gene match: 11. Germline V gene sequence: CDR1 MNHEY, CDR2 SMNVEV (reference sequence). CDR3 length: 16 amino acids. CDR3 DNA sequence: TGTGCCAGCAGTTCTTGGGTCGGACAGGGCCTCTACGAGCAGTACTTC. This codes for CASSSWVGQGLYEQYF.

This clonotype was found a few times. The chain couples TRBV12-3 or TRBV12-4 to TRBJ2-7, with D unresolved. The germline V and J ends were trimmed by 2 bases and 5 bases, with 10 bases remaining between them. The CDR3 is made up of 13 amino acids. The DNA for the CDR3 is TGTGCCAGCAGTTTAACCACAGAGGACGAGCAGTACTTC. Residues: CASSLTTEDEQYF.

The J gene is TRBJ2-1, the V gene TRBV12-3 or TRBV12-4; 8 nucleotides agree with TRBD2. Losses at the gene ends were 6 bases for V and 5 bases for J; bases not matched to a gene: 15. The CDR3 covers 17 residues. The CDR3 nucleotides are TGTGCCAGCAGCCAGATCCAAGCGGGGGTTAACAACAATGAGCAGTTCTTC. Encoded protein: CASSQIQAGVNNNEQFF.

This clonotype has a handful of counts. The chain links TRBV6-1 to TRBJ2-5; 8 bases match TRBD1. Germline V gives CDR1 MNHNS, CDR2 SASEGT. V was clipped by 7 bases and J by 3 bases; unmatched bases: 7. This CDR3 is built from 14 residues. The CDR3: CASTADRDKETQYF. CDR3 nucleotides: TGTGCCAGCACCGCGGACAGGGATAAAGAGACCCAGTACTTC.

This clonotype has just a few counts. The genes are TRBV4-3 and TRBJ1-2; D may be TRBD1 (6 bases). V lost 0 bases and J 4 bases, leaving 12 bases between the germline ends. Per germline, CDR1 LGHNA and CDR2 YSLEER. This CDR3 is built from 15 residues. The CDR3 protein is CASSQDLGGGYGYTF. CDR3 DNA: TGCGCCAGCAGCCAAGATCTTGGGGGCGGCTATGGCTACACCTTC.

The chain is built from TRBV7-9 and TRBJ1-4; D gene uncertain. The ends were cut back, 6 bases at V and 3 bases at J, with 8 bases in the middle. Germline lookup yields CDR1 SEHNR and CDR2 FQNEAQ (reference sequence). The CDR3 length is 13 residues. DNA of the CDR3: TGTGCCAGCAGGAAGGGAGCTAATGAAAAACTGTTTTTT. It specifies CASRKGANEKLFF.

This clonotype was counted a few times. The chain employs TRBV7-2 and TRBJ2-4; 8 bases match TRBD2. The J call could be wrong; TRBJ2-7 is a better fit for the DNA end. Germline-derived CDR1 and CDR2 are SGHTA and FQGNSA. The CDR3 spans 15 residues. Written as DNA, the CDR3 is TGTGCCAGCAGCTCCCAACGGGGGGGCGGCTACGAGCAGTACTTC. Its translation: CASSSQRGGGYEQYF.

The chain combines TRBV6-5 with TRBJ1-2, with 11 bases lining up with TRBD1. Trimming took 6 bases from V and 7 from J; bases not matched to a gene: 7. CDR1 is MNHEY, CDR2 SVGAGI, per germline. The CDR3 totals 14 residues. The CDR3 loop reads CASSVDRGHSGYTF. The CDR3 bases are TGTGCCAGCAGCGTGGACAGGGGGCATAGTGGCTACACCTTC.

This clonotype was detected once. This sequence joins TRBV5-1 and TRBJ2-7, with D maybe TRBD2 (6 bases). V was trimmed by 0 bases and J by 7 bases, leaving 17 bases between them. The CDR3 extends over 15 amino acids. The germline V gene encodes CDR1 SGHRS and CDR2 YFSETQ. This CDR3 reads CASSLGAGTPFEQYF. The CDR3 nucleotides read TGCGCCAGCAGCTTGGGCGCCGGGACTCCGTTTGAGCAGTACTTC.

The chain is built from TRBV4-1 and TRBJ2-1; a possible D gene is TRBD2 (7 bases). V gave up 0 bases and J gave up 0 bases, with 12 bases separating them. The CDR3 runs 17 residues. Germline V gives CDR1 MGHRA, CDR2 YSYEKL. The CDR3 is CASSQDGGGASYNEQFF. The CDR3 DNA reads as TGCGCCAGCAGCCAAGATGGCGGGGGCGCCTCCTACAATGAGCAGTTCTTC.

Remarks on this clonotype: Germline and junction disagree at one end, which may indicate a read error. The rearrangement joins TRBV25-1 to TRBJ2-1; D is possibly TRBD2 (7 bases). CDR1 is MGHDK, CDR2 SYGVNS, per germline. This CDR3 is built from 17 residues. The CDR3 sequence: CANSEYQRGGNYNEQFF. The CDR3 region has the DNA TGTGCCAACAGTGAATATCAGAGGGGGGGTAACTACAATGAGCAGTTCTTC.